This TCR beta chain appears in the sequencing data of a study of tumor-infiltrating lymphocytes in primary liver carcinoma. Turning to the study itself: Patients were both men and women, whose ages ran from 30 to 69 years. Tumors measured roughly 4 to 11 cm and were stage T1-T3 N0M0.

The template, approximately 500 ng total RNA, yielded TCR beta cDNA made with a constant-region primer. Three-round nested multiplex PCR performed with slightly modified ARM-PCR produced the TCR beta libraries. Primers for the first two PCR rounds were TRBV1-TRBV30 forward primers and a C-beta reverse primer (about 11 cycles per round). TCRdb reprocessed the multiplex PCR reads via MiXCR and lists one record per CDR3 protein. The sample has tens of thousands of distinct CDR3 sequences; about two thirds are singletons. Each 20-30 mg portion of unsorted bulk tissue served as the source for co-extraction of RNA and DNA. The patients lived with chronic HBV infection and had not yet received any treatment. Sampling of every tumor involved five separate regions. These included the tumor centre. The germline V gene has CDR1 MNHNY and CDR2 SVGAGI (reference sequence). The CDR3 contains 14 residues. As to this clonotype: This may stem from a read error, because a much larger clone lies one nucleotide away.

The chain employs TRBV6-6 and TRBJ1-1, with 10 nucleotides matching TRBD1. The clonotype comes from a middle-aged man with primary liver carcinoma and hepatitis B virus infection. Sequenced input: liver tumor tissue from sampling region 4. As to subset: tumor region T4, right-lateral pole. CDR3 coding DNA: TGTGCCAGCAATGGGACAGGGGTAAGGACTGAAGCTTCCTTT. It translates to CASNGTGVRTEASF.